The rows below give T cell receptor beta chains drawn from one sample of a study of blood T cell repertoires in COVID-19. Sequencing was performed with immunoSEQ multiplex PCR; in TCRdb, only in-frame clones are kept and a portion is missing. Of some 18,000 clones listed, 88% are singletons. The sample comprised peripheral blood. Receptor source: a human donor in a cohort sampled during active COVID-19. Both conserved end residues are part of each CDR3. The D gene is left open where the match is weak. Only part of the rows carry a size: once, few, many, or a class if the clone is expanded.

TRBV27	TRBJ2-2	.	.	CASSPSNTGELFF	TGTGCCAGCAGTCCCTCGAACACCGGGGAGCTGTTTTTT
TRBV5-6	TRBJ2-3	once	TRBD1	CASSLGQGSSFTDTQYF	TGTGCCAGCAGCTTGGGACAGGGGTCCTCGTTCACAGATACGCAGTATTTT
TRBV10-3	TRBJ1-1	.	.	CAISDPGGFSPEAFF	TGTGCCATCAGTGACCCCGGAGGGTTCTCTCCTGAAGCTTTCTTT
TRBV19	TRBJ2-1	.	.	CASSADSYNEQFF	TGTGCCAGTTCAGCGGATTCCTACAATGAGCAGTTCTTC
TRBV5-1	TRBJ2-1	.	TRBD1	CASSWGQGSYNEQFF	TGCGCCAGCAGCTGGGGACAGGGATCCTACAATGAGCAGTTCTTC
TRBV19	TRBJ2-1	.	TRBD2	CASSSSGGRYNEQFF	TGTGCCAGTAGTAGTAGCGGGGGACGATACAATGAGCAGTTCTTC
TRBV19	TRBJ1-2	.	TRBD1	CASMHGTGGWWGYTF	TGTGCCAGTATGCACGGGACAGGGGGCTGGTGGGGCTACACCTTC
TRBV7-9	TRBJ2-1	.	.	CASSWPEQFF	TGTGCCAGCAGCTGGCCTGAGCAGTTCTTC
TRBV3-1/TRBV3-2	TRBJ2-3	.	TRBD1	CASRITGVPDTQYF	TGTGCCAGCAGGATAACAGGGGTTCCAGATACGCAGTATTTT
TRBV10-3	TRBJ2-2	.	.	CAITYTANTGELFF	TGTGCCATCACATATACAGCGAACACCGGGGAGCTGTTTTTT
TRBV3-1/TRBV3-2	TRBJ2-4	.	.	CASSQVGAGNIQYF	TGTGCCAGCAGCCAAGTTGGCGCAGGAAACATTCAGTACTTC
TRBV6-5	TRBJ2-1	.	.	CASSSQGGSYNEQFF	TGTGCCAGCAGTTCTCAGGGAGGCTCCTACAATGAGCAGTTCTTC
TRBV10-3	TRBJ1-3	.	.	CAISESGTSGNTIYF	TGTGCCATCAGTGAGTCCGGGACATCTGGAAACACCATATATTTT
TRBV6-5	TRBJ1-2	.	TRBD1	CASNRGQGYGYTF	TGTGCCAGCAATAGGGGACAGGGGTATGGCTACACCTTC
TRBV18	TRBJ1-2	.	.	CASSPEPVYGYTF	TGTGCCAGCTCACCAGAACCGGTATATGGCTACACCTTC
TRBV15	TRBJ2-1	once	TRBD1	CATSSDRGAYNEQFF	TGTGCCACCAGCAGTGACAGGGGAGCATACAATGAGCAGTTCTTC
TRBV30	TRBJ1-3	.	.	CAWSVTGGNTIYF	TGTGCCTGGAGTGTCACAGGGGGAAACACCATATATTTT
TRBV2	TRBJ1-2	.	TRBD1	CASLAPQQQGAGGYTF	TGTGCCAGCTTGGCCCCACAACAACAGGGGGCGGGAGGCTACACCTTC
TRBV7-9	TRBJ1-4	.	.	CASSFRERGRVGEKLFF	TGTGCCAGCAGCTTCCGCGAACGAGGCAGGGTAGGGGAAAAACTGTTTTTT
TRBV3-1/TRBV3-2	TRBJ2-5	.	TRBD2	CASSQYLAGGETQYF	TGTGCCAGCAGCCAATACCTAGCGGGGGGGGAGACCCAGTACTTC
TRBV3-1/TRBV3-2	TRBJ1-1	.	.	CASAKMGGTEAFF	TGTGCCAGCGCTAAGATGGGGGGCACTGAAGCTTTCTTT
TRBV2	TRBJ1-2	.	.	CASSEARGNFYGYTF	TGTGCCAGCAGTGAAGCCCGAGGTAATTTTTATGGCTACACCTTC
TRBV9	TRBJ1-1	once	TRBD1	CASSANSGTGGIMGAFF	TGTGCCAGCAGCGCTAACTCCGGGACAGGGGGCATAATGGGAGCTTTCTTT
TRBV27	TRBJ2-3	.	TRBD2	CASSTRTSGGLSTTDTQYF	TGTGCCAGCTCCACAAGAACTAGCGGGGGCCTGTCCACCACAGATACGCAGTATTTT
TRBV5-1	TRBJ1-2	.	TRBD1	CASSLESGGRGYTF	TGCGCCAGCAGCTTGGAGTCAGGGGGGCGGGGCTACACCTTC
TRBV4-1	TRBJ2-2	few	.	CASSQWARTGELFF	TGCGCCAGCAGCCAATGGGCCCGAACCGGGGAGCTGTTTTTT
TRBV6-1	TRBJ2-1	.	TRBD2	CASSELGGGAAYNEQFF	TGTGCCAGCAGTGAATTGGGCGGGGGGGCCGCCTACAATGAGCAGTTCTTC
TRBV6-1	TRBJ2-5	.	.	CASSEAQGREETQYF	TGTGCCAGCAGTGAAGCTCAGGGCAGGGAAGAGACCCAGTACTTC
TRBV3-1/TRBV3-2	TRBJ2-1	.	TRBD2	CASSRNPGLAGEQFF	TGTGCCAGCAGCCGTAACCCAGGACTAGCGGGTGAGCAGTTCTTC
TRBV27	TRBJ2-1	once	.	CASSLAGGLNNEQFF	TGTGCCAGCAGTTTAGCCGGGGGACTTAACAATGAGCAGTTCTTC
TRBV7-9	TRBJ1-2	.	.	CASSRLPGHGYTF	TGTGCCAGCAGCCGACTTCCAGGGCATGGCTACACCTTC
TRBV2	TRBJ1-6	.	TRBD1	CASRPTGSSYNSPLHF	TGTGCCAGCAGACCGACAGGGAGCTCCTATAATTCACCCCTCCACTTT
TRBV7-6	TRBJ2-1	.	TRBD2	CASSQNSGGAYEQFF	TGTGCCAGCAGCCAGAATAGCGGGGGGGCCTATGAGCAGTTCTTC
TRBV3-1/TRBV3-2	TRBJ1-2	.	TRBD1	CASSFTGGWGGYTF	TGTGCCAGCAGCTTCACAGGGGGCTGGGGTGGCTACACCTTC
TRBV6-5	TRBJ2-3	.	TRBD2	CVSLTAGGTDTQYF	TGTGTCTCGCTTACGGCGGGGGGAACAGATACGCAGTATTTT
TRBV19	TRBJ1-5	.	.	CASSIRVGDPAPQHF	TGTGCCAGTAGTATAAGGGTAGGGGATCCTGCGCCCCAGCATTTT